A single sample gave rise to the 20 T cell receptor beta chains below, sequenced in a study of T cells after yellow fever vaccination. One entry per CDR3 protein results from TCRdb running MiXCR on the 5' RACE reads. The sample has over 250,000 distinct CDR3 sequences, 5.2% seen once; the top ten hold about 3.5%. The starting material was CD4+ T cells sorted from PBMCs, obtained on the day of the yellow fever booster vaccination. These receptors all stem from a man younger than 35 who received the YFV17D yellow fever vaccine.

The table lists this clonotype with a few counts. J is TRBJ2-3 and V is TRBV5-4, with D perhaps TRBD1 or TRBD2 (5 bases each). The germline V gene has CDR1 SGHNT and CDR2 YYREEE (reference sequence). There are 14 residues in the CDR3. V dropped 3 bases and J dropped 5 bases, with 13 bases sitting between them. The CDR3 DNA is TGTGCCAGCAGCTCCGCAGGTGGGGGAGATACGCAGTATTTT. Protein: CASSSAGGGDTQYF.

There are a few counts of this clonotype. The V gene is TRBV6-5, the J gene TRBJ1-2; TRBD1 is a possible D gene (5 bases). CDR3 length: 16 residues. V lost 2 bases to trimming and J lost 2 bases, with 15 bases between them. Germline values: CDR1 MNHEY, CDR2 SVGAGI. This CDR3 is CASSYGGEAGNYGYTF. The CDR3 bases are TGTGCCAGCAGTTACGGAGGGGAGGCCGGAAACTATGGCTACACCTTC.

The chain uses TRBV28 and TRBJ2-2; no clear D gene. Germline values: CDR1 MDHEN, CDR2 SYDVKM. CDR3 size: 12 residues. Trimming removed 5 bases at V and 9 bases at J, with 10 bases between. CDR3: CASSLSLRELFF. Written as DNA, the CDR3 is TGTGCCAGCAGTCTCAGTCTCCGGGAGCTGTTTTTT.

This clonotype was observed a few times. V and J are TRBV18 and TRBJ1-1; 7 bases agree with TRBD1. The CDR3 has 15 amino acids. Germline trimming cut 6 bases from V and 0 bases from J; bases unmatched to any gene: 7. The germline V gene has CDR1 KGHSH and CDR2 LQKENI. CDR3: CASSPGQSMNTEAFF. For the CDR3, the DNA is TGTGCCAGCTCGCCGGGACAGTCGATGAACACTGAAGCTTTCTTT. The full variable domain, completed using reference TRBV18 and TRBJ1-1, is NAGVMQNPRHLVRRRGQEARLRCSPMKGHSHVYWYRQLPEEGLKFMVYLQKENIIDESGMPKERFSAEFPKEGPSILRIQQVVRGDSAAYFCASSPGQSMNTEAFFGQGTRLTVV.

The chain employs TRBV20-1 and TRBJ1-2; the match to TRBD1 covers 8 bases. The CDR3 runs to 13 residues. Trimming cost V 6 bases and J 2 bases; bases outside gene matches: 5. Per the germline V gene, CDR1 is DFQATT and CDR2 is SNEGSKA (reference sequence). CDR3 sequence: CSAPDRGNYGYTF. The CDR3 DNA reads as TGCAGTGCCCCCGACAGGGGAAACTATGGCTACACCTTC.

The table lists this clonotype with many counts. This rearrangement joins TRBV6-5 to TRBJ2-7; 7 bases line up with TRBD1. The CDR3 consists of 14 residues. Germline CDR1 and CDR2: MNHEY and SVGAGI. The ends lost 5 bases at V and 3 bases at J; junction bases unmatched: 7. CDR3 nucleotides: TGTGCCAGCAGTACACGACAGGGTAGCTACGAGCAGTACTTC. Amino acid sequence: CASSTRQGSYEQYF.

This clonotype was seen at least ten times. V is TRBV6-2 or TRBV6-3 and J is TRBJ2-1; 8 nucleotides align to TRBD2. CDR3 size: 14 residues. The ends lost 6 bases at V and 3 bases at J; junction bases unmatched: 4. Germline V gene sequence: CDR1 MNHEY, CDR2 SVGEGT. The CDR3 region has the DNA TGTGCCAGCAGCTCCGGGGGGGGCTACAATGAGCAGTTCTTC. Amino acids: CASSSGGGYNEQFF.

J is TRBJ2-3 and V is TRBV10-1; 7 bases line up with TRBD1. J lost 1 base, V lost 6 bases, and 10 bases had no gene match. CDR1 and CDR2 from the germline V gene are WNHNN and SYGVQD (reference sequence). This CDR3 has 16 amino acids. As DNA, the CDR3 is TGCGCCAGCAGCCCGACAGGGACGGTAGGCACAGATACGCAGTATTTT. This sequence encodes CASSPTGTVGTDTQYF.

This clonotype was seen a few times. The chain combines TRBV4-2 with TRBJ2-3, with TRBD1 matching 11 bases. The CDR3 spans 17 residues. With V trimmed by 2 bases and J by 3 bases, 7 bases remained unmatched. CDR1 LGHNA and CDR2 YNFKEQ come from the germline V gene. In DNA, the CDR3 is TGTGCCAGCAGCCAAACAGGGACAGGGGGTTGGACAGATACGCAGTATTTT. Protein sequence: CASSQTGTGGWTDTQYF.

V and J are TRBV5-5 and TRBJ2-3; possible D gene TRBD1, 5 bases. The V and J ends lost 4 bases and 0 bases respectively, with 12 bases between them. The CDR3 length is 15 residues. Germline V gene sequence: CDR1 SGHKS, CDR2 YYEKEE (reference sequence). The CDR3 loop reads CASSLGRPSTDTQYF. CDR3 bases: TGTGCCAGCAGCCTGGGGCGGCCGAGCACAGATACGCAGTATTTT.

Here the CDR3 reads CASSPWGADEKLFF. The CDR3 coding sequence is TGTGCCAGCTCACCGTGGGGGGCTGATGAAAAACTGTTTTTT. The chain is built from TRBV18 and TRBJ1-4; D is possibly TRBD1 (6 bases). V lost 3 bases and J 6 bases, leaving 11 bases between the germline ends. From germline, CDR1 is KGHSH and CDR2 LQKENI. The CDR3 spans 14 residues.

The chain is built from TRBV6-5 and TRBJ2-1; D possibly corresponds to TRBD2 (6 bases). V shed 7 bases and J shed 2 bases, with 15 bases lying between them. Germline CDR1 MNHEY, CDR2 SVGAGI. The CDR3 consists of 15 residues. CDR3 bases: TGTGCCAGCACCTATAGCGGTTGGCCCTACAATGAGCAGTTCTTC. This sequence encodes CASTYSGWPYNEQFF.

The V and J genes are TRBV12-3 or TRBV12-4 and TRBJ1-1; possibly TRBD1 for D (6 bases). V lost 3 bases and J 5 bases, leaving 13 bases between the germline ends. The CDR3 runs to 14 residues. In nucleotides, the CDR3 is TGTGCCAGCAGTTTTGGGGGGGCAGGGACTGAAGCTTTCTTT. Protein product: CASSFGGAGTEAFF.

The chain recombines TRBV4-2 with TRBJ2-3; 10 positions agree with TRBD2. The CDR3 runs to 18 residues. The V gene's germline CDR1 is LGHNA and CDR2 YNFKEQ. V shed 1 base, J shed 0 bases, and the junction held 7 bases outside the gene matches. CDR3 DNA: TGTGCCAGCAGCCAAGTGGGGCTGGGACTAGCGAGCACAGATACGCAGTATTTT. This codes for CASSQVGLGLASTDTQYF.

This chain uses TRBV7-2 with TRBJ2-2, with TRBD1 matching 9 bases. The germline gives CDR1 SGHTA, CDR2 FQGNSA. V was clipped by 6 bases and J by 4 bases; unmatched bases: 6. This CDR3 is built from 15 residues. The CDR3 DNA reads TGTGCCAGCAGAATACAGGGGGCGCTCACCGGGGAGCTGTTTTTT. It codes for CASRIQGALTGELFF.

The V and J genes are TRBV7-2 and TRBJ2-3, with TRBD2 as a possible D gene (5 bases). The CDR3 sequence is 12 residues long. Per the germline V gene, CDR1 is SGHTA and CDR2 is FQGNSA. V was pared by 5 bases and J by 6 bases, with 9 bases between. CDR3 coding DNA: TGTGCCAGCAGCGACACGGGGGATACGCAGTATTTT. Protein sequence: CASSDTGDTQYF. Based on the CDR3 plus reference TRBV7-2 and TRBJ2-3, the full variable domain is GAGVSQSPSNKVTEKGKDVELRCDPISGHTALYWYRQSLGQGLEFLIYFQGNSAPDKSGLPSDRFSAERTGGSVSTLTIQRTQQEDSAVYLCASSDTGDTQYFGPGTRLTVL.

This clonotype was detected many times. Germline is not matched at one junction end, which may reflect a read error. The chain joins TRBV12-3 or TRBV12-4 to TRBJ2-7, with 7 nucleotides matching TRBD2. The CDR3 spans 12 residues. In DNA, the CDR3 is TGTGCCAGCAGCTCGGCCGGACTAGGGACCAACTTC. It specifies CASSSAGLGTNF.

This clonotype showed up just a few times. The CDR3 DNA is TGCAGCGTTGATCGTTTAGGGCAGGCGGTGCGCTACACCTTC. Translation gives CSVDRLGQAVRYTF. V is TRBV29-1 and J is TRBJ1-2; D is unclear. V shed 3 bases and J shed 9 bases, with 20 bases lying between them. This CDR3 is 14 amino acids long. CDR1 is SQVTM and CDR2 is ANQGSEA in the germline V gene.

This clonotype was observed many times. The gene calls are TRBV29-1 and TRBJ2-1; 8 bases map to TRBD2. CDR1 is SQVTM and CDR2 is ANQGSEA in the germline V gene. Trimming removed 2 bases from V and 3 bases from J; junction bases left unmatched: 0. The CDR3 contains 13 residues. In DNA, the CDR3 is TGCAGCGTTGAACGGGGGGGCTACAATGAGCAGTTCTTC. Protein sequence: CSVERGGYNEQFF.

The chain links TRBV7-3 to TRBJ2-5, with unresolved D. Trimming took off 2 bases at V and 1 base at J, with 11 bases between the two ends. Germline lookup yields CDR1 SGHTA and CDR2 FQGTGA. CDR3 size: 15 residues. CDR3: CASSLVSGAQETQYF. DNA of the CDR3: TGTGCCAGCAGCTTAGTGTCAGGCGCCCAAGAGACCCAGTACTTC.